Listed below are T cell receptor beta chains from one sample, sequenced in a study of T cells in localized non-small cell lung cancer. TCRdb keeps only in-frame clones here, not all; method: immunoSEQ multiplex PCR. This sample has nearly 35,000 clones, with 85% to 95% found just once. Sequenced here: peripheral blood mononuclear cells, sampled before any cancer treatment. These receptor sequences come from a female donor aged 60 or older with stage II lung adenocarcinoma. The CDR3 runs from the conserved cysteine through the conserved F or W. Fields, in order: J gene, V gene, D gene, clone size, CDR3 DNA, CDR3 protein. D genes are given only for firm matches. Not all rows give a size; the values are once, few, many and, for expanded clones, a class.

TRBJ2-5 | TRBV5-1 | . | . | TGCGCCAGCAGCTCGACCCATCAAGAGACCCAGTACTTC | CASSSTHQETQYF
TRBJ2-7 | TRBV7-2 | TRBD2 | . | TGTGCCAGCAGCTTACGCGGGGGGTTCACCTACGAGCAGTACTTC | CASSLRGGFTYEQYF
TRBJ1-5 | TRBV28 | TRBD1 | . | TGTGCCAGCAGTCGCCCGGCAGGGGGAGAATATCAGCCCCAGCATTTT | CASSRPAGGEYQPQHF
TRBJ2-5 | TRBV5-4 | . | . | TGTGCCAGCAGCTCGGAGGGCAGACCAGAGACCCAGTACTTC | CASSSEGRPETQYF
TRBJ2-5 | TRBV7-2 | . | few | TGTGCCAGCAGCTCGGGGGTAGGGCGCGTAAGCGAGACCCAGTACTTC | CASSSGVGRVSETQYF
TRBJ2-2 | TRBV19 | . | . | TGTGCCAGTAGTTATTCTAACACCGGGGAGCTGTTTTTT | CASSYSNTGELFF
TRBJ1-3 | TRBV19 | . | . | TGTGCCAGTAGTTCACCGTGGTATCAGGACACCATATATTTT | CASSSPWYQDTIYF
TRBJ1-1 | TRBV18 | . | . | TGTGCCAGCTCATATACAGGGGAAGCTTTCTTT | CASSYTGEAFF
TRBJ1-2 | TRBV5-1 | . | . | TGCGCCAGCAGCTTGGGGGTGTATGGCTACACCTTC | CASSLGVYGYTF
TRBJ2-5 | TRBV4-3 | . | . | TGCGCCAGCAGCGCGGACAACCAAGAGACCCAGTACTTC | CASSADNQETQYF
TRBJ1-4 | TRBV28 | TRBD1 | . | TGTGCCAGCAGTTTGACAGGGCTGGGTGAAAAACTGTTTTTT | CASSLTGLGEKLFF
TRBJ2-1 | TRBV11-2 | . | . | TGTGCCAGCAGCTTGGCAGCTGAGCAGTTCTTC | CASSLAAEQFF
TRBJ2-1 | TRBV5-1 | . | . | TGCGCCAGCAGCTTGTCCACAGGGCGTACGAATGAGCAGTTCTTC | CASSLSTGRTNEQFF
TRBJ2-7 | TRBV18 | TRBD1 | . | TGTGCCAGCTCACTGGGACAGGGGGCTTACGAGCAGTACTTC | CASSLGQGAYEQYF
TRBJ2-7 | TRBV28 | . | . | TGTGCCAGCAGTTTACGGACTTTCTACGAGCAGTACTTC | CASSLRTFYEQYF
TRBJ2-2 | TRBV10-3 | . | . | TGTGCCATCAGTGAGTCAGGCCCCACAGGAGGCGGGGAGCTGTTTTTT | CAISESGPTGGGELFF
TRBJ2-1 | TRBV11-3 | . | . | TGTGCCAGCAGTGATGGACCTTCCTACTCCAATGAGCAGTTCTTC | CASSDGPSYSNEQFF
TRBJ1-1 | TRBV5-4 | TRBD1 | . | TGTGCCAGCAGCTCCGACAGGGACACTGAAGCTTTCTTT | CASSSDRDTEAFF
TRBJ2-6 | TRBV27 | . | . | TGTGCCAGCAGACTATACGCCTTGAACTCTGGGGCCAACGTCCTGACTTTC | CASRLYALNSGANVLTF
TRBJ2-2 | TRBV4-1 | TRBD1 | . | TGCGCCAGCAGCTTAGGACAGGGGGGAACCGGGGAGCTGTTTTTT | CASSLGQGGTGELFF
TRBJ1-3 | TRBV7-3 | TRBD1 | . | TGTGCCAGCAGCTTAAATACAGGGGCAGGAAACACCATATATTTT | CASSLNTGAGNTIYF
TRBJ2-3 | TRBV7-9 | TRBD2 | . | TGTGCCAGCAGCAGGGGGACTAGCGGTGAGGATACGCAGTATTTT | CASSRGTSGEDTQYF
TRBJ2-7 | TRBV11-2 | . | . | TGTGCCAGCAGCTTAGATCGGGGGAACGAGCAGTACTTC | CASSLDRGNEQYF
TRBJ1-1 | TRBV5-1 | . | . | TGCGCCAGCAGCTCGGCAGTGAACACTGAAGCTTTCTTT | CASSSAVNTEAFF
TRBJ1-1 | TRBV7-2 | . | . | TGTGCCAGCAGCCCGTACCATGGGAACACTGAAGCTTTCTTT | CASSPYHGNTEAFF
TRBJ2-3 | TRBV19 | . | . | TGTGCCAGTAGCGGACTAAACACAGATACGCAGTATTTT | CASSGLNTDTQYF
TRBJ1-5 | TRBV28 | . | . | TGTGCCAGCAAAACAGGGCTTCAGCCCCAGCATTTT | CASKTGLQPQHF
TRBJ2-2 | TRBV30 | TRBD2 | . | TGTGCCTGGAGTCCAAATAGCGGGGGGGCAGGCGGGGAGCTGTTTTTT | CAWSPNSGGAGGELFF
TRBJ2-1 | TRBV27 | TRBD1 | . | TGTGCCAGCAGTTTAAGGGTGGTAGGGACAGGGGGCAATGAGCAGTTCTTC | CASSLRVVGTGGNEQFF
TRBJ1-2 | TRBV30 | . | . | TGTGCCTGGAGTGTAACCAGCGGAGTTAGGGGCTACACCTTC | CAWSVTSGVRGYTF
TRBJ1-2 | TRBV28 | . | . | TGTGCCAGCAGTTTGGAGGCCAACTATGGCTACACCTTC | CASSLEANYGYTF
TRBJ1-1 | TRBV5-4 | . | . | TGTGCCAGCACAATCGGGATAGGTGAAGCTTTCTTT | CASTIGIGEAFF
TRBJ2-2 | TRBV9 | . | . | TGTGCCAGCAGCCCCCCGGGTGGCGGGGCAGACACCGGGGAGCTGTTTTTT | CASSPPGGGADTGELFF
TRBJ2-7 | TRBV11-2 | TRBD1 | . | TGTGCCAGCAGCCTCAGCGGGCAGGGGGCTGACGAGCAGTACTTC | CASSLSGQGADEQYF
TRBJ1-1 | TRBV7-2 | . | . | TGTGCCAGCAGCCGTCCAGGGATGGGGTACACTGAAGCTTTCTTT | CASSRPGMGYTEAFF
TRBJ2-3 | TRBV5-1 | . | . | TGCGCCAGCCGACCAGACACAGATACGCAGTATTTT | CASRPDTDTQYF
TRBJ1-5 | TRBV28 | . | . | TGTGCCAGCAGTTTGACGACAGGTATGAAGCCCCAGCATTTT | CASSLTTGMKPQHF
TRBJ2-3 | TRBV7-9 | TRBD2 | . | TGTGCCAGCAGCTCCACTAGCGGGGCGTCGGATACGCAGTATTTT | CASSSTSGASDTQYF
TRBJ2-1 | TRBV6-4 | TRBD2 | . | TGTGCCAGCAGTGAAGCTAGCGGGGTAAATGAGCAGTTCTTC | CASSEASGVNEQFF
TRBJ2-1 | TRBV27 | . | . | TGTGCCAGCTCCGGACTGAGCTCCTACAATGAGCAGTTCTTC | CASSGLSSYNEQFF
TRBJ2-2 | TRBV28 | . | . | TGTGCCAGCATCGGCAGGCAGCCCACCGGGGAGCTGTTTTTT | CASIGRQPTGELFF
TRBJ1-2 | TRBV7-8 | . | . | TGTGCCAGCAGCCCCGGGACACCGAGCTATGGCTACACCTTC | CASSPGTPSYGYTF
TRBJ2-7 | TRBV7-6 | . | . | TGTGCCAGCAGCTTAGTTGACGGCAGCTCCTACGAGCAGTACTTC | CASSLVDGSSYEQYF
TRBJ1-2 | TRBV7-2 | TRBD1 | . | TGTGCCAGCAGCATCCGGGGACAGGGAGACTTGGGCTACACCTTC | CASSIRGQGDLGYTF
TRBJ2-2 | TRBV9 | TRBD2 | . | TGTGCCAGCACCTTAGCGGGCGCGGACACCGGGGAGCTGTTTTTT | CASTLAGADTGELFF
TRBJ2-7 | TRBV27 | TRBD2 | . | TGTGCCAGCAGTTTTGGGGCGGGAGGTACCTACGAGCAGTACTTC | CASSFGAGGTYEQYF
TRBJ2-6 | TRBV19 | . | . | TGTGCCAGTAGTCCCGAGATAGTCTCTGGGGCCAACGTCCTGACTTTC | CASSPEIVSGANVLTF